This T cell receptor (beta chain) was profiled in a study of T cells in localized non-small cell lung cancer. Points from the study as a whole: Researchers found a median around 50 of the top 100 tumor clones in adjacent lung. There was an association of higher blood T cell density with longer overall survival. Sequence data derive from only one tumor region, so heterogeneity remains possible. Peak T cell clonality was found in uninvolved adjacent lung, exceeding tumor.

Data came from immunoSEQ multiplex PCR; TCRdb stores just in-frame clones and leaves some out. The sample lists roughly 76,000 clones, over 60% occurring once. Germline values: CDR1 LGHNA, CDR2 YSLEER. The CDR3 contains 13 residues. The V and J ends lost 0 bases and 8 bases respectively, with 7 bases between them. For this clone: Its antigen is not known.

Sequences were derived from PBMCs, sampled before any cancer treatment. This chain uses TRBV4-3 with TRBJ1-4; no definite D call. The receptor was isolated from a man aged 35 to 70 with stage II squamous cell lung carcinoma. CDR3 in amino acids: CASSQDDGEKLFF. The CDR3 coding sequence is TGCGCCAGCAGCCAAGATGATGGGGAAAAACTGTTTTTT.